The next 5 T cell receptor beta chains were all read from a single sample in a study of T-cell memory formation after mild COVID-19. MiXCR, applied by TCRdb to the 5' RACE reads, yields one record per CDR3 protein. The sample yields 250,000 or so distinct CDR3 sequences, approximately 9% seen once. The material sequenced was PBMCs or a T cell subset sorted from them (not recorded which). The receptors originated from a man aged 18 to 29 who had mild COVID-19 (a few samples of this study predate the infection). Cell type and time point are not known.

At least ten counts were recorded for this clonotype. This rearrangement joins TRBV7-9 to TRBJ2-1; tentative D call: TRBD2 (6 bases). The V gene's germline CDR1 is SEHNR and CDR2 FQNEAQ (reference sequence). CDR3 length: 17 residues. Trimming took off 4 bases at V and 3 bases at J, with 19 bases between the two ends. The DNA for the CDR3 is TGTGCCAGCAGCTCCGCCTTGCGGACGGGGGACTACAATGAGCAGTTCTTC. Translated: CASSSALRTGDYNEQFF.

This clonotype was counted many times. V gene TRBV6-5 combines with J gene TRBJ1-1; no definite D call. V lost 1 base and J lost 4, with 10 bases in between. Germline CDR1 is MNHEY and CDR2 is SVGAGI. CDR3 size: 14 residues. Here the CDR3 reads CASSYLQRATEAFF. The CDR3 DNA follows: TGTGCCAGCAGTTACTTACAGCGGGCCACTGAAGCTTTCTTT.

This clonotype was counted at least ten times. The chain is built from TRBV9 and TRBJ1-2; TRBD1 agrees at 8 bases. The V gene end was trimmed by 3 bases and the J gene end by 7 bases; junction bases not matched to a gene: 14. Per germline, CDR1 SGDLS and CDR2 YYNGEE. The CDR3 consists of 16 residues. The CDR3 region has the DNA TGTGCCAGCAGCGCGACAGGGGCCCCCTCTGTATCTGGCTACACCTTC. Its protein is CASSATGAPSVSGYTF.

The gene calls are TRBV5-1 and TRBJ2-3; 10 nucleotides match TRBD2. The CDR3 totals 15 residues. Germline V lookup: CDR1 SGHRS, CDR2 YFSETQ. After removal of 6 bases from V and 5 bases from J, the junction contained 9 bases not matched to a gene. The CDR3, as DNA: TGCGCCAGCACCAAACTAGCGGGGAGAGGAGATACGCAGTATTTT. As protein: CASTKLAGRGDTQYF.

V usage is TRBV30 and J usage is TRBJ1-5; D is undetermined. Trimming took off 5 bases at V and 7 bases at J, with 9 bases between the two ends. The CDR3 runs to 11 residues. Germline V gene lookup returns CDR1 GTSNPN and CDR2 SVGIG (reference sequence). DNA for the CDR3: TGTGCCTGGGGGGTTGGACAGCCCCAGCATTTT. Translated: CAWGVGQPQHF.